Listed below are T cell receptor beta chains from one sample, sequenced in a study of response to subunit inactivated influenza vaccine. TCRdb reanalysed the RT-PCR reads using MiXCR and keeps one entry per CDR3 protein. The sample carries 500,000 to 600,000 distinct CDR3 sequences, about 15% recorded once. The material was PBMCs from blood, obtained approximately 13 days after vaccination. These TCRs come from a man in his forties or fifties who received an inactivated influenza vaccine. The CDR3 runs from the conserved cysteine through the conserved F or W. Each record gives: J gene, D gene, clone size, V gene, CDR3 DNA, CDR3 protein. D genes are given only for firm matches. Clone size is given for some rows only: seen once, a few or many times, or a class if the clone is expanded.

J: TRBJ2-2
D: .
size: .
V: TRBV12-3/TRBV12-4
DNA: TGTGCCAGCACCTTGCGGGGCCACCTCGGGGAGCTGTTTTTT
CDR3: CASTLRGHLGELFF

J: TRBJ2-1
D: .
size: .
V: TRBV25-1
DNA: TGTGTCAGCATGGGTCCCTACAATGAGCAGTTCTTC
CDR3: CVSMGPYNEQFF

J: TRBJ1-1
D: .
size: many
V: TRBV5-1
DNA: TGCGCCAGCAGCTTCAGCGGGGAGAACACTGAAGCTTTCTTT
CDR3: CASSFSGENTEAFF

J: TRBJ2-1
D: TRBD2
size: once
V: TRBV11-2
DNA: TGTGCCAGCAGCTTCAATCTAGCGGGAGAAGGTGAGCAGTTCTTC
CDR3: CASSFNLAGEGEQFF

J: TRBJ1-4
D: .
size: .
V: TRBV20-1
DNA: TGCAGTGCTAGCAAGGACGGCACAACTAATGAAAAACTGTTTTTT
CDR3: CSASKDGTTNEKLFF

J: TRBJ2-1
D: TRBD2
size: .
V: TRBV9
DNA: TGTGCCAGCAGCGTAGTGGGGACTAGTGTTGTCAATGAGCAGTTCTTC
CDR3: CASSVVGTSVVNEQFF

J: TRBJ1-2
D: .
size: many
V: TRBV5-1
DNA: TGCGCCAGCAGCTTGGATTACTATGGCTACACCTTC
CDR3: CASSLDYYGYTF

J: TRBJ2-7
D: TRBD1
size: many
V: TRBV27
DNA: TGTGCCAGCAGTTACACAGGGGCAAGGCAGTACTTC
CDR3: CASSYTGARQYF

J: TRBJ2-5
D: .
size: few
V: TRBV11-2
DNA: TGTGCCAGCAGCCCCCAGGGGGGCCGGGAGACCCAGTACTTC
CDR3: CASSPQGGRETQYF

J: TRBJ2-2
D: TRBD2
size: .
V: TRBV10-3
DNA: TGTGCCATCAGTGAGAGAGGGACTAGCGGAAGGAACACCGGGGAGCTGTTTTTT
CDR3: CAISERGTSGRNTGELFF

J: TRBJ2-4
D: TRBD2
size: few
V: TRBV20-1
DNA: TGCAGTGCTAGAGGCACTCTATGGCTAGCGGGGGAACAGTTC
CDR3: CSARGTLWLAGEQF

J: TRBJ2-3
D: TRBD1
size: .
V: TRBV7-9
DNA: TGTGCCAGCAGCTTATCACAGGGGGCCGGCACAGATACGCAGTATTTT
CDR3: CASSLSQGAGTDTQYF

J: TRBJ1-5
D: .
size: .
V: TRBV6-2/TRBV6-3
DNA: TGTGCCAGCACGGATTATAGCAATCAGCCCCAGCATTTT
CDR3: CASTDYSNQPQHF

J: TRBJ2-5
D: .
size: few
V: TRBV11-1
DNA: TGTGCCAGCAGCACCGGGACCCGGGCGCGGGGCCTCCAAGAGACCCAGTACTTC
CDR3: CASSTGTRARGLQETQYF

J: TRBJ1-2
D: .
size: many
V: TRBV28
DNA: TGTGCCAGCAGTGAGGGAGGAGTCGGCTATGGCTACACCTTC
CDR3: CASSEGGVGYGYTF

J: TRBJ1-2
D: TRBD1
size: few
V: TRBV19
DNA: TGTGCCAGTAGTGACACAGGGGATGGTGGCTACACCTTC
CDR3: CASSDTGDGGYTF

J: TRBJ2-3
D: TRBD2
size: few
V: TRBV23-1
DNA: TGCGCCAGCAGTCGGAGTACTAGCGATTTCCCCACCCCCCCCACAGATACGCAGTATTTT
CDR3: CASSRSTSDFPTPPTDTQYF

J: TRBJ2-1
D: .
size: .
V: TRBV4-2
DNA: TGTGCCAGCAGCCAAGGCCCTGAGCAGATCTTC
CDR3: CASSQGPEQIF

J: TRBJ2-1
D: .
size: few
V: TRBV7-2
DNA: TGTGCCAGCAGCTCAAGTTCAATGATGACGCATGAGCAGTTCTTC
CDR3: CASSSSSMMTHEQFF

J: TRBJ1-1
D: TRBD1
size: few
V: TRBV5-6
DNA: TGTGCCAGCAGCTTGGCTAGGGGGCGGTTGGCTGAAGCTTTCTTT
CDR3: CASSLARGRLAEAFF

J: TRBJ2-5
D: .
size: .
V: TRBV6-2/TRBV6-3
DNA: TGTGCCAGCAACTACCCCGGGACGATGGAGACCCAGTACTTC
CDR3: CASNYPGTMETQYF

J: TRBJ2-7
D: .
size: .
V: TRBV4-1
DNA: TGCGCCAGCAGCCAACAGGGAACGGACGAGCAGTACTTC
CDR3: CASSQQGTDEQYF

J: TRBJ2-2
D: TRBD2
size: .
V: TRBV6-2/TRBV6-3
DNA: TGTGCCAGCACTCCCGCGGGGGGGCACACCGGGGAGCTGTTTTTT
CDR3: CASTPAGGHTGELFF

J: TRBJ2-4
D: .
size: many
V: TRBV29-1
DNA: TGCAGCGTTGAAGTACAAGACAAAAACATTCAGTACTTC
CDR3: CSVEVQDKNIQYF

J: TRBJ2-3
D: .
size: .
V: TRBV24-1
DNA: TGTGCCACCGGCGCCGCTTATACGCAGTATTTT
CDR3: CATGAAYTQYF

J: TRBJ2-1
D: .
size: .
V: TRBV7-6
DNA: TGTGCCAGCAGCTTAGACGTGGGTTTCAATGAGCAGTTCTTC
CDR3: CASSLDVGFNEQFF

J: TRBJ2-7
D: TRBD1
size: .
V: TRBV29-1
DNA: TGCAGCGTCATGGACAGGGTGCGGGGTGGGGAGCAGTACTTC
CDR3: CSVMDRVRGGEQYF

J: TRBJ2-2
D: .
size: few
V: TRBV20-1
DNA: TGCAGTGCTAGAGATTTGAGGCAGGGGATGAACACCGGGGAGCTGTTTTTT
CDR3: CSARDLRQGMNTGELFF

J: TRBJ2-7
D: TRBD1
size: .
V: TRBV19
DNA: TGTGCCAGTAGGCTCAGGACAGGTTCAAGTTCTACCTACGAGCAGTACTTC
CDR3: CASRLRTGSSSTYEQYF

J: TRBJ2-1
D: .
size: few
V: TRBV7-9
DNA: TGTGCCAGCAGCCTTCCTGGGGTGAGGGAGCAGTTCTTC
CDR3: CASSLPGVREQFF

J: TRBJ2-5
D: TRBD2
size: .
V: TRBV29-1
DNA: TGCAGTGGCGGGGGACGCCAAGAGACCCAGTACTTC
CDR3: CSGGGRQETQYF

J: TRBJ2-1
D: .
size: many
V: TRBV19
DNA: TGTGCCAGTAGTAGGCAGGGGAACTACAATGAGCAGTTCTTC
CDR3: CASSRQGNYNEQFF

J: TRBJ1-5
D: .
size: few
V: TRBV12-3/TRBV12-4
DNA: TGTGCCAGCTCCGGGGGGCAGCCCCAGCATTTT
CDR3: CASSGGQPQHF

J: TRBJ2-7
D: TRBD1
size: few
V: TRBV12-3/TRBV12-4
DNA: TGTGCCAGCCGTGGGCCCTTTCCCGGGACAGGGGCCGAGCAGTACTTC
CDR3: CASRGPFPGTGAEQYF

J: TRBJ2-7
D: .
size: few
V: TRBV5-1
DNA: TGCGCCAGCAGCGGAACTGGGCCTTCAGGCGAGCAGTACTTC
CDR3: CASSGTGPSGEQYF

J: TRBJ2-1
D: TRBD2
size: few
V: TRBV29-1
DNA: TGCAGCGTTGAAGGTCTGGCGGGGGGATACTACAATGAGCAGTTCTTC
CDR3: CSVEGLAGGYYNEQFF

J: TRBJ1-1
D: .
size: few
V: TRBV9
DNA: TGTGCCAGCAGCGTAGGAGGGACTTTGGGGAACACTGAAGCTTTCTTT
CDR3: CASSVGGTLGNTEAFF

J: TRBJ2-7
D: .
size: .
V: TRBV6-1
DNA: TGTGCCAGCAGCTTCGGACTATCGAGCTCCTACGAGCAGTACTTC
CDR3: CASSFGLSSSYEQYF

J: TRBJ1-5
D: .
size: many
V: TRBV19
DNA: TGTGCCAGTATACAGGGACCCCTTAGCAATCAGCCCCAGCATTTT
CDR3: CASIQGPLSNQPQHF

J: TRBJ2-7
D: .
size: many
V: TRBV7-2
DNA: TGTGCCAGCAGCTTAGGGCCGAACGAGCAGTACTTC
CDR3: CASSLGPNEQYF

J: TRBJ2-7
D: TRBD1
size: few
V: TRBV12-3/TRBV12-4
DNA: TGTGCCAGCAGTTTGGCCAGGGGGTCCTTCTACGAGCAGTACTTC
CDR3: CASSLARGSFYEQYF

J: TRBJ2-7
D: TRBD2
size: .
V: TRBV7-9
DNA: TGTGCCAGCAGCCGCCGACTAGCGGAGTCCTACGAGCAGTACTTC
CDR3: CASSRRLAESYEQYF

J: TRBJ2-3
D: .
size: .
V: TRBV5-1
DNA: TGCGCCAGCAGCTTGGAGACACTCGATACGCAGTATTTT
CDR3: CASSLETLDTQYF

J: TRBJ2-2
D: .
size: .
V: TRBV7-6
DNA: TGTGCCAGCAGCCGACTTTCCTTAATGCTCAGCGACACCGGGGAGCTGTTTTTT
CDR3: CASSRLSLMLSDTGELFF

J: TRBJ2-5
D: .
size: .
V: TRBV20-1
DNA: TGCAGTGCTAGACAGGGGACAGAGACCCAGTACTTC
CDR3: CSARQGTETQYF

J: TRBJ1-1
D: .
size: .
V: TRBV7-9
DNA: TGTGCCAGCAGCTTAGTTGGGGGGTACACTGAAGCTTTCTTT
CDR3: CASSLVGGYTEAFF

J: TRBJ2-7
D: .
size: few
V: TRBV18
DNA: TGTGCCAGCTCACCACCGTGGCTAGCAGGCGAGCAGTACTTC
CDR3: CASSPPWLAGEQYF

J: TRBJ2-1
D: .
size: .
V: TRBV12-3/TRBV12-4
DNA: TGTGCCAGCAACGAAAACGGGGGAAGGCCCTACAATGAGCAGTTCTTC
CDR3: CASNENGGRPYNEQFF

J: TRBJ2-3
D: TRBD2
size: .
V: TRBV12-3/TRBV12-4
DNA: TGTGCCAGCAGTTTACCGCCCGGGAGGGCCGGAGATACGCAGTATTTT
CDR3: CASSLPPGRAGDTQYF

J: TRBJ1-6
D: TRBD1
size: few
V: TRBV4-2
DNA: TGTGCCAGCAGCCAAGAACCGGGACAGGGGAATTCACCCCTCCACTTT
CDR3: CASSQEPGQGNSPLHF

J: TRBJ1-1
D: TRBD1
size: .
V: TRBV25-1
DNA: TGTGCCAGCACTAGAGGGACAGCGAACACTGAAGCTTTCTTT
CDR3: CASTRGTANTEAFF

J: TRBJ2-3
D: .
size: many
V: TRBV30
DNA: TGTGCCTGGATTCCGGCGAACACAGATACGCAGTATTTT
CDR3: CAWIPANTDTQYF

J: TRBJ1-1
D: .
size: few
V: TRBV4-2
DNA: TGTGCCAGCAGCCAAGAAAGCAGGAACACTGAAGCTTTCTTT
CDR3: CASSQESRNTEAFF

J: TRBJ2-3
D: .
size: .
V: TRBV7-2
DNA: TGTGCCAGCAGCCTATACAGTGCTGCAGATACGCAGTATTTT
CDR3: CASSLYSAADTQYF

J: TRBJ2-3
D: TRBD1
size: few
V: TRBV29-1
DNA: TGCAGCGTTAGACAGGGATTCACAGATACGCAGTATTTT
CDR3: CSVRQGFTDTQYF

J: TRBJ2-6
D: .
size: many
V: TRBV19
DNA: TGTGCCAGTAGCTTCCGCTCTGGGGCCAACGTCCTGACTTTC
CDR3: CASSFRSGANVLTF